Listed below are T cell receptor beta chains from one sample, sequenced in a study of T cells in Graves' hyperthyroidism and ophthalmopathy. TCRdb redid the calling of the multiplex PCR reads with MiXCR, one entry per CDR3 protein. Of about 480,000 distinct CDR3 sequences listed, 13% to 15% were seen once; the top ten hold about a sixth. Source material: blood. The source of these receptors is a young woman with Graves' hyperthyroidism. The CDR3 runs from the conserved cysteine through the conserved F or W. A D gene is named only where the DNA matches it firmly. The size field is filled for only some rows; it gives once, few, many or a size class.

v_call	d_call	clone_size	j_call	cdr3_aa
TRBV11-3	TRBD2	many	TRBJ2-1	CASSRAGVEGEQFF
TRBV5-1	-	many	TRBJ1-2	CASTRDGQTNYGYTF
TRBV12-5	-	many	TRBJ1-1	CASGLAKGAFTEAFF
TRBV20-1	-	-	TRBJ2-7	CSARDSAAGEQYF
TRBV7-2	-	few	TRBJ1-4	CASSLGAMGEKLFF
TRBV29-1	TRBD1	-	TRBJ1-4	CSVEDQSGGEKLFF
TRBV28	-	many	TRBJ2-3	CASKEPGWSLDTQYF
TRBV5-5	-	-	TRBJ1-1	CASSFGQLAFF
TRBV6-1	TRBD1	-	TRBJ2-3	CASSIDRDRTDTQYF
TRBV19	TRBD1	-	TRBJ1-5	CASSTWTGGENQPQHF
TRBV6-1	TRBD1	-	TRBJ2-2	CASSRQGVSTGELFF
TRBV12-3/TRBV12-4	TRBD2	-	TRBJ2-1	CASSSGRSSGVNEQFF
TRBV12-3/TRBV12-4	-	many	TRBJ2-1	CASSYDSSEQFF
TRBV29-1	-	many	TRBJ2-7	CSVGQGIYEQYF
TRBV12-3/TRBV12-4	TRBD1	many	TRBJ2-5	CASSLAGQVGETQYF
TRBV12-3/TRBV12-4	TRBD1	many	TRBJ1-1	CASSNRGGNTEAFF
TRBV9	-	many	TRBJ2-1	CASSVMGTYNEQFF
TRBV9	TRBD1	-	TRBJ2-1	CASSAGVAGQGVNEQFF
TRBV3-1	-	many	TRBJ2-2	CASSQGGSTGELFF
TRBV27	-	few	TRBJ1-2	CASHGSSSNYGYTF
TRBV11-3	TRBD1	many	TRBJ1-2	CASSRQGARNGYTF
TRBV19	-	many	TRBJ1-1	CASSIQKNTEAFF